This T cell receptor (beta chain) was recovered during a study of cytomegalovirus exposure and HLA in healthy donors. To note about this clone: As yet, its antigen is unknown.

Study results and caveats: The authors reported that TCR beta sequences could predict HLA-A and HLA-B alleles. These predictions were accurate for most subjects in the first cohort.

The PCR made use of 60 Vbeta and 13 Jbeta primers. Data came from immunoSEQ multiplex PCR; TCRdb stores just in-frame clones and leaves some out. The table shows approximately 220,000 clones, with 82% occurring only once. The CDR3 covers 15 residues. CDR1 and CDR2 from the germline V gene are SGHRS and YFSETQ. Between the trimmed V and J ends, which lost 4 bases and 0 bases, there was a span of 13 bases. The sequencing input was PBMCs. The chain couples TRBV5-1 to TRBJ1-1; tentative D call: TRBD1 (5 bases). This clonotype was sampled from a middle-aged man in good health and CMV-seropositive. In DNA, the CDR3 is TGCGCCAGCAGCCTGCTGGACACCATGAACACTGAAGCTTTCTTT. Translation: CASSLLDTMNTEAFF.